This TCR beta chain appears in the sequencing data of a study of blood T cell repertoires in COVID-19. Turning to the study itself: Acute-phase and convalescent COVID-19 samples originated in the United States, Italy and Spain. Sources were T cells, B-cell-depleted T cells, or PBMCs; the material itself was cDNA or gDNA.

Germline loops: CDR1 SNHLY, CDR2 FYNNEI. The CDR3 extends over 14 amino acids. J gave up 8 bases and V 5 bases, and 4 bases lay outside the gene matches. In the source study's methods: Reference gene primers were amplified, and this amplification served to estimate nucleated cell counts. Measured with immunoSEQ multiplex PCR; TCRdb has only the in-frame clones, and not every one. V and J calls plus clone size are reproduced from that table; the DNA served to infer D and trimming. The data show approximately 170,000 clones, with under 85% seen just once and approximately 6.9% held by the top ten. Seattle patients were enrolled during active infection and followed longitudinally.

The chain couples TRBV2 to TRBJ1-6, with 9 bases lining up with TRBD1. Sequencing input: peripheral blood. The origin of this receptor is a man older than 75 with COVID-19, enrolled during active disease. The CDR3 here is CASSPTGGYSPLHF. In DNA, the CDR3 is TGTGCCAGCAGTCCGACAGGGGGATATTCACCCCTCCACTTT.